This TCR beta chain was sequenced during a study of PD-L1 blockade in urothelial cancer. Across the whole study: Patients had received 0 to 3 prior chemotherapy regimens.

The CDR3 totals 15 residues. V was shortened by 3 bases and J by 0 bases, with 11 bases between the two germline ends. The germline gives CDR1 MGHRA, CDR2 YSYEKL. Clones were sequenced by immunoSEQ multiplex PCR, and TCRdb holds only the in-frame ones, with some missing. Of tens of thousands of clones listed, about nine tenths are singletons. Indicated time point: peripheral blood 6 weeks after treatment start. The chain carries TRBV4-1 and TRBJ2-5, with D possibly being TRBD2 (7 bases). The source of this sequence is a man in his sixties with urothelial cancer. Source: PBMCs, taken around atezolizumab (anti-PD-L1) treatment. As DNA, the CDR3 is TGCGCCAGCAGCCAGGGGGGGCTTTACCAAGAGACCCAGTACTTC. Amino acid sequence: CASSQGGLYQETQYF.